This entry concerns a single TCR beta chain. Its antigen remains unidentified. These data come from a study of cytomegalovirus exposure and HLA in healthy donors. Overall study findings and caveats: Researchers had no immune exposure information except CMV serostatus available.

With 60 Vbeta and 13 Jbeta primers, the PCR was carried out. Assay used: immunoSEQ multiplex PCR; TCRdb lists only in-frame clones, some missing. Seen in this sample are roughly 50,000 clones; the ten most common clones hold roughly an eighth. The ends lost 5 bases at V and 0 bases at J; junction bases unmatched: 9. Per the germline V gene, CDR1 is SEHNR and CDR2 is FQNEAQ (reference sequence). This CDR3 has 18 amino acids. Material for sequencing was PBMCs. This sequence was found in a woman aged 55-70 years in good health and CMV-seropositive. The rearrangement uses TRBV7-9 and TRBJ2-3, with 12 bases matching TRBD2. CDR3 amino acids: CASSRTSGGTSSTDTQYF. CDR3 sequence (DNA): TGTGCCAGCAGCCGCACTAGCGGGGGGACCTCTAGCACAGATACGCAGTATTTT.